This TCR beta chain was recorded in a study of technical replicates of blood from four donors. Deletions cut 1 base from V and 2 bases from J, with 15 bases between. This CDR3 has 16 residues. Germline CDR1 MGHRA, CDR2 YSYEKL. Sequenced by immunoSEQ multiplex PCR; TCRdb stores in-frame clones only, minus some. Of 70,000 or so clones listed, 91% are singletons. Specimen: T cells isolated from PBMCs. The receptor was isolated from a human donor in good health. Some clones in this sample may be carry-over from other donors' samples. The chain is built from TRBV4-1 and TRBJ2-7; maybe TRBD2 (5 bases). This CDR3 reads CASSQGLSGNPYEQYF. The CDR3 region has the DNA TGCGCCAGCAGCCAAGGTTTGTCGGGGAACCCCTACGAGCAGTACTTC.